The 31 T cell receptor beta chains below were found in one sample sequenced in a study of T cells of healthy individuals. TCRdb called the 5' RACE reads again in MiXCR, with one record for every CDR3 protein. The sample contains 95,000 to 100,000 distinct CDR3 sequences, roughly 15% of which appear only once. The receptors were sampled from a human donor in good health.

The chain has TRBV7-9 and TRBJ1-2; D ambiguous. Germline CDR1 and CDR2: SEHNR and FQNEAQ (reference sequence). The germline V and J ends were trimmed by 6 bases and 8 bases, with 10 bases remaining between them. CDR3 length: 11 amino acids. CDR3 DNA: TGTGCCAGCAGTTCAGCCCGCGGCTACACCTTC. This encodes CASSSARGYTF.

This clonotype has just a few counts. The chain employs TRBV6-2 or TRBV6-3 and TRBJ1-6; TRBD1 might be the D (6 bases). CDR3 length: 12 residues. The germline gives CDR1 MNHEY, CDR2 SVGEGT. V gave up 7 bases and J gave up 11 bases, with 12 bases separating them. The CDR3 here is CASTTGSAPLHF. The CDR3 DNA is TGTGCCAGCACCACAGGGAGCGCACCCCTCCACTTT.

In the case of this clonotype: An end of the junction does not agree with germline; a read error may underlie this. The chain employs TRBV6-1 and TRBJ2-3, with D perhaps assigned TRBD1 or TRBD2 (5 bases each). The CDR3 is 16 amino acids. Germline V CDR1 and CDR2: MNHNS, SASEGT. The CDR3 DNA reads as TGTGCCAGCAGTGAAACGGTGGGACGAAGCACAGATACGCGGTATTTT. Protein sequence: CASSETVGRSTDTRYF.

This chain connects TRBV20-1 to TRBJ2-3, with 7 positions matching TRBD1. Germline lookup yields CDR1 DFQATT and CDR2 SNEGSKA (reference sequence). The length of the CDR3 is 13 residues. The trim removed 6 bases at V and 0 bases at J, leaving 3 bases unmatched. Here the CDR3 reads CSAKQGSTDTQYF. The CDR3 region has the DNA TGCAGTGCCAAACAGGGGAGCACAGATACGCAGTATTTT.

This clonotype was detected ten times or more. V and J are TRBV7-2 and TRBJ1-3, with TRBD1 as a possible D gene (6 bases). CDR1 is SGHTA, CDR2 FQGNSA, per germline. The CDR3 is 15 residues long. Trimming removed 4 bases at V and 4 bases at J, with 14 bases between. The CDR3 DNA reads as TGTGCCAGCAGCTGGTCGGCAGGGGCCGGAAACACCATATATTTT. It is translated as CASSWSAGAGNTIYF.

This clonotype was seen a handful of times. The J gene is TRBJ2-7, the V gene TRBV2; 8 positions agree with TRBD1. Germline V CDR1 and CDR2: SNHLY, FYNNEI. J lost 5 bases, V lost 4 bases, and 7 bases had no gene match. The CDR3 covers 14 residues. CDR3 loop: CASSGQGASHEQYF. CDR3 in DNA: TGTGCCAGCAGTGGGCAGGGGGCTAGCCACGAGCAGTACTTC.

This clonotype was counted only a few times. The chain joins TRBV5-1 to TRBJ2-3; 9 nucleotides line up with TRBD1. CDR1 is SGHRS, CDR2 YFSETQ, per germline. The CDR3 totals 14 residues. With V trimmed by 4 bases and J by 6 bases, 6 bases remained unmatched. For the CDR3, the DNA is TGCGCCAGCAGCCGGACAGGGGCGTCCGATACGCAGTATTTT. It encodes CASSRTGASDTQYF. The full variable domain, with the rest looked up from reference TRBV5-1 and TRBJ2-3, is KAGVTQTPRYLIKTRGQQVTLSCSPISGHRSVSWYQQTPGQGLQFLFEYFSETQRNKGNFPGRFSGRQFSNSRSEMNVSTLELGDSALYLCASSRTGASDTQYFGPGTRLTVL.

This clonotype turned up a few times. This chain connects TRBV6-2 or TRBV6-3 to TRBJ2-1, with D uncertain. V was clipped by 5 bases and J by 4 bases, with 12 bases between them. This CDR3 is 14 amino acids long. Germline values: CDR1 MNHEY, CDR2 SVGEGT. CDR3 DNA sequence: TGTGCCAGCAGTCCGTGGTCGGTTTACAATGAGCAGTTCTTC. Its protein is CASSPWSVYNEQFF.

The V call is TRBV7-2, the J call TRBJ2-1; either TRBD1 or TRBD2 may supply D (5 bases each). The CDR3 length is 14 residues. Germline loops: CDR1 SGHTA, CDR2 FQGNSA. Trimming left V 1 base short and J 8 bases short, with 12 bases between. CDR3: CASSLVRGVHEQFF. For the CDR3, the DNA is TGTGCCAGCAGCTTAGTACGGGGCGTCCATGAGCAGTTCTTC. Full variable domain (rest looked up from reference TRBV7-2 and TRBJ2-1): GAGVSQSPSNKVTEKGKDVELRCDPISGHTALYWYRQSLGQGLEFLIYFQGNSAPDKSGLPSDRFSAERTGGSVSTLTIQRTQQEDSAVYLCASSLVRGVHEQFFGPGTRLTVL.

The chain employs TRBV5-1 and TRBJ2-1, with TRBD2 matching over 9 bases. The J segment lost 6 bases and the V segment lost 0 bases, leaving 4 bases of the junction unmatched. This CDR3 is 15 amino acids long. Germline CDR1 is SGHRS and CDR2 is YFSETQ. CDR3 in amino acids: CASSLELAGTNEQFF. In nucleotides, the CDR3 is TGCGCCAGCAGCTTGGAGCTAGCGGGAACCAATGAGCAGTTCTTC.

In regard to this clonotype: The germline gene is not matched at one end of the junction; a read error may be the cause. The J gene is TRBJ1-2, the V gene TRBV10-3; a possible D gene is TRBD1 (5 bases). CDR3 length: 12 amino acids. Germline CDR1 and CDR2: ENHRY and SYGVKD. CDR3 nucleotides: TGTGCCATCAGTGAGGACCCCCAGAGGGGCTCCTTC. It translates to CAISEDPQRGSF.

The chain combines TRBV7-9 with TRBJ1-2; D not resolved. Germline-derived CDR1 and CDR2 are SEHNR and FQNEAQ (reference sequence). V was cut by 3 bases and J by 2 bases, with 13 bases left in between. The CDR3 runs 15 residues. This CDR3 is CASSLVRGSNYGYTF. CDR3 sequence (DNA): TGTGCCAGCAGCTTGGTGAGAGGATCAAACTATGGCTACACCTTC.

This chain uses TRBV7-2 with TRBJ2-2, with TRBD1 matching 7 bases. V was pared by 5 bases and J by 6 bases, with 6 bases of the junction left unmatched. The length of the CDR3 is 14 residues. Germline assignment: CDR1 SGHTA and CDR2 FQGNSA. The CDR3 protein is CASSVDRVPGELFF. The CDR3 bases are TGTGCCAGCAGCGTTGACAGGGTCCCCGGGGAGCTGTTTTTT.

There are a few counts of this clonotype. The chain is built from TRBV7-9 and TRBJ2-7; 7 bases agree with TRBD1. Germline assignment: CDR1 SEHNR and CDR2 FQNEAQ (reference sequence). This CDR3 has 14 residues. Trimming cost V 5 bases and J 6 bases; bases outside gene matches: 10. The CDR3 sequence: CASSPRQGRSEQYF. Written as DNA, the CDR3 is TGTGCCAGCAGCCCCCGACAGGGAAGGAGCGAGCAGTACTTC.

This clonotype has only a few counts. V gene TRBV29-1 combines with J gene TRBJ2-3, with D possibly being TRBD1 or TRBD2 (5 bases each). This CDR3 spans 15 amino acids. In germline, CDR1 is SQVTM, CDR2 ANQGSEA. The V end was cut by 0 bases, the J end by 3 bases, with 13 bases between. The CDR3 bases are TGCAGCGTTGAAGATCGAGGGGTTGTGACAGATACGCAGTATTTT. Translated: CSVEDRGVVTDTQYF.

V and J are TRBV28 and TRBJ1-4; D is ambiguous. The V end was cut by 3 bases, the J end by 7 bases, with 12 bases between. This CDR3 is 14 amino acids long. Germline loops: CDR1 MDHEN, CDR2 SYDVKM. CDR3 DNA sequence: TGTGCCAGCAGTTTTTTTCCGCCGAGTGAAAAACTGTTTTTT. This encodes CASSFFPPSEKLFF.

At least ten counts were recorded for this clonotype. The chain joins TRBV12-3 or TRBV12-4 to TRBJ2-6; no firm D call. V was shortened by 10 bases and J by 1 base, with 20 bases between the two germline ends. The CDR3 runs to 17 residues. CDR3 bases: TGTGCCATCACCGTAGGGTCAGTATCATCTGGGGCCAACGTCCTGACTTTC. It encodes CAITVGSVSSGANVLTF.

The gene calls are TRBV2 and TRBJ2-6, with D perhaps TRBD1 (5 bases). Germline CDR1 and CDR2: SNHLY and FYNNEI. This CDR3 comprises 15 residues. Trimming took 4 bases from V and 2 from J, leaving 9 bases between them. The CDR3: CASSVQGTGANVLTF. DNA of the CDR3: TGTGCCAGCAGTGTCCAGGGAACTGGGGCCAACGTCCTGACTTTC.

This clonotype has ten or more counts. The CDR3 sequence is CASSQWAGELFF. CDR3 coding DNA: TGTGCCAGCAGTCAATGGGCCGGGGAGCTGTTTTTT. This chain connects TRBV28 to TRBJ2-2; D uncertain. The CDR3 runs 12 residues. V was clipped by 5 bases and J by 6 bases, with 7 bases between them. From germline, CDR1 is MDHEN and CDR2 SYDVKM.

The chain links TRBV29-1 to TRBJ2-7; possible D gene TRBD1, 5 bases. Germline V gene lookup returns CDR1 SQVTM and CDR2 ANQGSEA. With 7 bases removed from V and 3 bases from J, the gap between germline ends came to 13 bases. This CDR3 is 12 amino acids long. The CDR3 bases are TGCAGCGGGGGCCGGGCATACTACGAGCAGTACTTC. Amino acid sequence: CSGGRAYYEQYF.

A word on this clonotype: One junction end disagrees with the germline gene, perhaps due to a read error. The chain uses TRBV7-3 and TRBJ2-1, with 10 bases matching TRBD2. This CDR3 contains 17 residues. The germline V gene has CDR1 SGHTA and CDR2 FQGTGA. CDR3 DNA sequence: TGTGCCAGCAGCGTAACTAGCGGGATCTCTCTTGACAGTGAGCAGTTCTTC. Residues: CASSVTSGISLDSEQFF.

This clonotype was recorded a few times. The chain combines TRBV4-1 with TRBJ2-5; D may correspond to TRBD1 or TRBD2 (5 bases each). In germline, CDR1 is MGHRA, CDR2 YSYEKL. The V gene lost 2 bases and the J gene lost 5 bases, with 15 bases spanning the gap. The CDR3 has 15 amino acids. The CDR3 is CASSQSGGSVETQYF. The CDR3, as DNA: TGCGCCAGCAGCCAATCTGGGGGAAGTGTGGAGACCCAGTACTTC.

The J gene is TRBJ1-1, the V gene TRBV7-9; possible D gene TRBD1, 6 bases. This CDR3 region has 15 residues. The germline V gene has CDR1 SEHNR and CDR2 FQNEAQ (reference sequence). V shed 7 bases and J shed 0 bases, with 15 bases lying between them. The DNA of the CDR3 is TGTGCCAGCACAGAACAGGGTACGATGAACACTGAAGCTTTCTTT. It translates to CASTEQGTMNTEAFF.

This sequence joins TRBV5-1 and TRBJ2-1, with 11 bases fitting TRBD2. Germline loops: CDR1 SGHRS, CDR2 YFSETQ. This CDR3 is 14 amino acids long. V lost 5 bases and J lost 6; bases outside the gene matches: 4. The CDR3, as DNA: TGCGCCAGCAGAACCGGGACTAGCGGCAATGAGCAGTTCTTC. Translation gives CASRTGTSGNEQFF.

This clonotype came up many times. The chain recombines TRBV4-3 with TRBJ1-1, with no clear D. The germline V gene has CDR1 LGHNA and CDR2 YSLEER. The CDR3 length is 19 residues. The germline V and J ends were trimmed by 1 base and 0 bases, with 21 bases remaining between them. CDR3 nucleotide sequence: TGCGCCAGCAGCCAAGGGTGGGTCCTCCGCTCTTGGATGAACACTGAAGCTTTCTTT. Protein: CASSQGWVLRSWMNTEAFF.

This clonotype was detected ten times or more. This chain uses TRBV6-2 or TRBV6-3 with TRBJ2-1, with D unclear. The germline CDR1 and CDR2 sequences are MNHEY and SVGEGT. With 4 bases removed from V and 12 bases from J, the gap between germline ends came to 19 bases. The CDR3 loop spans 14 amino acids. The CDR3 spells CASSSRTRSLGQFF. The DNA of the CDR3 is TGTGCCAGCAGTTCCCGGACCCGTTCTCTTGGGCAGTTCTTC.

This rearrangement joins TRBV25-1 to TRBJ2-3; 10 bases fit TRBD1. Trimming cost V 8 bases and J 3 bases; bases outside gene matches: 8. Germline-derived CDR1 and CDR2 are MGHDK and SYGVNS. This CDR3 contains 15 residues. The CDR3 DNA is TGTGCCAGCTCTCGCGCGGGACAGGGGACAGATACGCAGTATTTT. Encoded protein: CASSRAGQGTDTQYF.

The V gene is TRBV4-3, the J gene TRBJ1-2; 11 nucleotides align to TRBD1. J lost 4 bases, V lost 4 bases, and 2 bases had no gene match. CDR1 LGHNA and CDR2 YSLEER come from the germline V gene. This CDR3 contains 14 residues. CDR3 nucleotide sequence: TGCGCCAGCAGCCCCGGGACAGGGGGCTATGGCTACACCTTC. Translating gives CASSPGTGGYGYTF.

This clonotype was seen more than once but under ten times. The CDR3 DNA is TGTGCCAGCAGTTACTCACAGGACTCTGGAAACACCATATATTTT. Amino acids: CASSYSQDSGNTIYF. This sequence joins TRBV6-2 or TRBV6-3 and TRBJ1-3, with D possibly matching TRBD1 (5 bases). Looked up from germline, CDR1 is MNHEY and CDR2 is SVGEGT. With 0 bases removed from V and 0 bases from J, the gap between germline ends came to 6 bases. This CDR3 comprises 15 residues.

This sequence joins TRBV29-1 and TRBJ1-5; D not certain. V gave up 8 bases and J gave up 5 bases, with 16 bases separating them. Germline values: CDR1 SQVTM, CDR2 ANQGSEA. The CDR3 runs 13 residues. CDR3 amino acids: CSTRGSFDQPQHF. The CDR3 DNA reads TGCAGCACAAGAGGGAGTTTTGATCAGCCCCAGCATTTT. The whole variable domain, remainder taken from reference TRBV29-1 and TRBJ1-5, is SAVISQKPSRDICQRGTSLTIQCQVDSQVTMMFWYRQQPGQSLTLIATANQGSEATYESGFVIDKFPISRPNLTFSTLTVSNMSPEDSSIYLCSTRGSFDQPQHFGDGTRLSIL.

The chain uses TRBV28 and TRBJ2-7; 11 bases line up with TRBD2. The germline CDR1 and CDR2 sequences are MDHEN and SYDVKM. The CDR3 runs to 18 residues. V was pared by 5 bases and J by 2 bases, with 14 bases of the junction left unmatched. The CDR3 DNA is TGTGCCAGCAGTCGACCGCGGGCTAGCGGGAGGACCACCTACGAGCAGTACTTC. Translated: CASSRPRASGRTTYEQYF.